This TCR beta chain was sequenced for a study of T cells after yellow fever vaccination (dated by TCRdb to the late 2010s). Broadly, across the study: The SMART-Seq v4 Ultra Low Input RNA kit was used to prepare libraries from fractions with low cell numbers. Blood samples were taken at several timepoints before and after primary and secondary immunization, and bulk PBMC replicates and cell subsets were isolated. Two healthy male donors, one aged 18 to 29 and one aged 30 to 39 years, were included in the cohort. Bulk TCR alpha and beta repertoires were sequenced longitudinally to track T-cell clones before and after primary and booster YFV17D yellow fever vaccination. General conclusions and limits of the study: Computational filtering was required because FACS-sorted repertoires could contain abundant contaminating clonotypes from the bulk population. The secondary T-cell response was found to be weaker but faster than the primary response, with a peak reached on day 5 rather than on day 15. After the booster, most clones that had expanded after primary vaccination were detected again (almost 97% of CD4 and around 88% of CD8), suggesting broad maintenance of memory. A small fraction of clonotypes appeared in both the CD4 and CD8 compartments, likely as a result of convergent recombination. Because the study included only a couple of donors, the extent to which the findings can be generalized is limited.

Synthesis of TCR cDNA relied on 5'RACE template switching, a step that introduced a universal primer site along with unique molecular identifiers. Priming of cDNA synthesis was performed from both the TCR alpha and TCR beta constant segments. Two PCR steps were used to amplify libraries, with sample barcodes and sequencing adapters being added in the second step. Sequencing of the libraries was done on either Illumina HiSeq 2500 (2x100 bp) or NovaSeq (2x150 bp). The authors' analysis ran thus. MIGEC handled demultiplexing of reads and collapsing into UMI consensus sequences, while MiXCR performed V(D)J alignment. Clonotypes responding to the vaccine were identified with edgeR on replicate PBMC samples, with the criteria of FDR below 0.01 and a log2 fold change above 5 up to day 15. Bulk clonotypes were assigned CD4 or CD8 identity according to which sequenced CD4 or CD8 repertoire held them at higher abundance. In-frame beta chains were kept once TCRdb had trimmed the public reads at Q25 with fastp and called clones with MiXCR. Rows are unified per CDR3 protein, each entry keeping the most common DNA and genes. Here the V and J calls rest on TCRdb's processing, not on the authors' analysis. Counted in this sample were hundreds of thousands of distinct CDR3 sequences; roughly 14% of them appeared once. 11% to 15% of the sample lies in the top ten.

In light of the paper, this sample's treatment or condition label describes: live attenuated yellow fever vaccine strain. Two biological replicates of bulk PBMCs were collected at each blood-draw timepoint. PBMCs were isolated from peripheral blood using a standard Ficoll-Paque protocol. RNA was extracted with TriZol from bulk PBMCs, CD4 and CD8 fractions, and dextramer-positive and dextramer-negative fractions. This clonotype occurred a few times. The antigen it recognizes is unknown. No clone much larger than this one lies a single base away; base qualities are absent. CDR1 and CDR2 are read off the germline V gene as SGHRS and YFSETQ. The CDR3 goes from the cysteine to the phenylalanine over 17 residues. The only DNA kept is the CDR3, 51 bases in frame from the first base. From V the trimming removes 1 base and from J it removes 1 base, while the gene matches leave 9 bases of the junction unaccounted for.

The rearrangement joined TRBV5-1 to TRBJ2-7, with 9 central nucleotides matching TRBD2. The TCR sequence derives from a man aged 25 to 45 who received the YFV17D yellow fever vaccine. This specimen was PBMCs, taken on the day of the yellow fever booster vaccination. The CDR3 protein sequence reads: CASSLYRREGSSYEQYF. At the DNA level, the sequence is TGCGCCAGCAGCTTGTATCGGCGGGAGGGAAGTTCCTACGAGCAGTACTTC.